These 31 T cell receptor beta chains share one sample of origin, sequenced in a study of Ad26.COV2.S vaccination and SARS-CoV-2 variants. The treatment here: around 19 received Ad26.COV2.S at low or high dose, single or two shots; about 5 received placebo; per-sample allocation not given. Sampling happened 63 days after the first vaccine or placebo injection. Clones were sequenced by immunoSEQ multiplex PCR, and TCRdb holds only the in-frame ones, with some missing. The table lists about 330,000 clones, almost 90% of them singletons. This specimen consisted of peripheral blood, obtained in a trial of Ad26.COV2.S vaccine versus placebo. These receptors originate from a person between 18 and 65 years old who received the Ad26.COV2.S COVID-19 vaccine or a placebo.

The rearrangement uses TRBV4-3 and TRBJ1-2, with 8 positions matching TRBD1. CDR1 LGHNA and CDR2 YSLEER come from the germline V gene. The CDR3 is 16 residues long. V was clipped by 0 bases and J by 4 bases; unmatched bases: 7. The CDR3, as DNA: TGCGCCAGCAGCCAAGATGCAGGACAGGGCGGCTATGGCTACACCTTC. Amino acids: CASSQDAGQGGYGYTF.

This chain uses TRBV10-3 with TRBJ2-2, with 8 bases lining up with TRBD1. CDR1 and CDR2 from the germline V gene are ENHRY and SYGVKD. This CDR3 is 15 amino acids long. V was pared by 8 bases and J by 2 bases, with 7 bases of the junction left unmatched. The CDR3: CAIPFGQGNTGELFF. CDR3 nucleotides: TGTGCCATCCCTTTTGGACAGGGAAACACCGGGGAGCTGTTTTTT.

Regarding this clone: One end of the junction does not line up with germline, which may come from a read error. The rearrangement uses TRBV6-4 and TRBJ1-2; 9 bases map to TRBD1. The CDR3 contains 14 residues. Germline V lookup: CDR1 MRHNA, CDR2 SNTAGT. The CDR3 spells CASSTDLGQGPRSF. CDR3 sequence (DNA): TGTGCCAGCAGTACTGACTTGGGACAGGGTCCGCGCTCCTTC.

The chain employs TRBV18 and TRBJ2-1, with 12 bases fitting TRBD1. Germline trimming cut 3 bases from V and 8 bases from J; bases unmatched to any gene: 5. This CDR3 contains 15 residues. Per the germline V gene, CDR1 is KGHSH and CDR2 is LQKENI. The CDR3 sequence: CASSPPGQGAHEQFF. The CDR3 region has the DNA TGTGCCAGCTCACCCCCGGGACAGGGGGCACATGAGCAGTTCTTC.

The genes are TRBV12-3 or TRBV12-4 and TRBJ1-2; the D gene is possibly TRBD1 (6 bases). The CDR3 is 12 residues long. Trimming stripped 5 bases from V and 8 bases from J, with 12 bases between. The CDR3 loop reads CASSLDSNGYTF. CDR3 nucleotide sequence: TGTGCCAGCAGTCTGGACAGCAACGGCTACACCTTC.

About this clone: Other DNA sequences from this sample encode an identical CDR3 as well. The J gene is TRBJ1-1, the V gene TRBV18, with D uncertain. The CDR3 has 12 amino acids. In germline, CDR1 is KGHSH, CDR2 LQKENI. The ends were cut back, 2 bases at V and 1 base at J, with 2 bases in the middle. The CDR3 nucleotides are TGTGCCAGCTCACCATCGAACACTGAAGCTTTCTTT. Residues: CASSPSNTEAFF.

The chain combines TRBV7-8 with TRBJ2-3; weak D call: TRBD1 (6 bases). V was trimmed by 0 bases and J by 2 bases, leaving 15 bases between them. Germline lookup yields CDR1 SGHVS and CDR2 FQNEAQ. The CDR3 runs 17 residues. As DNA, the CDR3 is TGTGCCAGCAGCTTAGCACCCCAGAGGGGGTACACAGATACGCAGTATTTT. Translating it yields CASSLAPQRGYTDTQYF.

The rearrangement links TRBV5-1 to TRBJ2-5, with D perhaps matching TRBD1 (5 bases). The CDR3 spans 14 residues. Germline CDR1 and CDR2: SGHRS and YFSETQ. The ends were cut back, 0 bases at V and 4 bases at J, with 10 bases in the middle. The CDR3 sequence: CASSLDLGLETQYF. CDR3 in DNA: TGCGCCAGCAGCTTGGATTTGGGGCTAGAGACCCAGTACTTC. Looking up the rest from reference TRBV5-1 and TRBJ2-5 gives the full variable domain: KAGVTQTPRYLIKTRGQQVTLSCSPISGHRSVSWYQQTPGQGLQFLFEYFSETQRNKGNFPGRFSGRQFSNSRSEMNVSTLELGDSALYLCASSLDLGLETQYFGPGTRLLVL.

The rearrangement joins TRBV10-1 to TRBJ2-3; a possible D gene is TRBD2 (6 bases). This CDR3 has 13 amino acids. The V gene's germline CDR1 is WNHNN and CDR2 SYGVQD (reference sequence). V shed 7 bases and J shed 13 bases, with 21 bases lying between them. CDR3 residues: CASTKRGTGEEYF. CDR3 nucleotides: TGCGCCAGCACTAAACGGGGGACGGGTGAAGAGTATTTT.

The chain uses TRBV5-6 and TRBJ1-4; D perhaps matches TRBD1 (6 bases). The CDR3 runs 14 residues. Germline V gives CDR1 SGHDT, CDR2 YYEEEE. Trimming stripped 4 bases from V and 8 bases from J, with 15 bases between. CDR3 region: CASSRTAGVEKLFF. DNA of the CDR3: TGTGCCAGCAGCCGGACAGCGGGGGTGGAAAAACTGTTTTTT.

A note on this clone: The junction departs from germline at one end; a sequencing error may be responsible. This rearrangement joins TRBV3-1 (or the pseudogene TRBV3-2) to TRBJ1-2; possibly TRBD1 for D (6 bases). The CDR3 consists of 14 residues. CDR1 is LGHDT, CDR2 YNNKEL, per germline (reference sequence). The CDR3 DNA is TGTGCCAGCAGCGAAGATTTACAGGGTTATGGCTACACCTTC. Translating gives CASSEDLQGYGYTF.

The gene calls are TRBV7-2 and TRBJ2-3; 14 bases are a match to TRBD2. Germline loops: CDR1 SGHTA, CDR2 FQGNSA. The CDR3 loop spans 18 amino acids. The V segment lost 3 bases and the J segment 1 base; nucleotides outside the gene matches: 6. The CDR3 region is CASSFGTSGSWGTDTQYF. CDR3 coding DNA: TGTGCCAGCAGCTTCGGGACTAGCGGGAGTTGGGGCACAGATACGCAGTATTTT.

The chain couples TRBV6-5 to TRBJ2-7; 7 nucleotides line up with TRBD2. This CDR3 region has 14 residues. After removal of 8 bases from V and 1 base from J, the junction contained 8 bases not matched to a gene. CDR1 is MNHEY, CDR2 SVGAGI, per germline. CDR3 loop: CASSERGMSYEQYF. The CDR3 DNA reads TGTGCCAGCTCGGAGCGGGGAATGTCCTACGAGCAGTACTTC.

The chain has TRBV19 and TRBJ2-5, with D perhaps being TRBD1 or TRBD2 (5 bases each). Looked up from germline, CDR1 is LNHDA and CDR2 is SQIVND (reference sequence). V was trimmed by 7 bases and J by 7 bases, leaving 13 bases between them. The CDR3 is made up of 12 amino acids. In nucleotides, the CDR3 is TGTGCCAGTAACCTTGGGGGTGGGACCCAGTACTTC. Translation: CASNLGGGTQYF.

The chain employs TRBV6-2 or TRBV6-3 and TRBJ2-7, with D possibly being TRBD1 (8 bases). V lost 5 bases and J 4 bases, leaving 15 bases between the germline ends. The CDR3 extends over 14 amino acids. Per the germline V gene, CDR1 is MNHEY and CDR2 is SVGEGT. The CDR3 reads CASSRGQGGYEQYV. In DNA form, the CDR3 reads TGTGCCAGCAGTCGAGGACAGGGAGGGTACGAGCAGTACGTC.

This clone came up a few times. The chain uses TRBV6-4 and TRBJ2-3; TRBD2 agrees at 7 bases. V lost 3 bases and J lost 1; bases outside the gene matches: 1. The length of the CDR3 is 14 residues. In germline, CDR1 is MRHNA, CDR2 SNTAGT. CDR3 nucleotide sequence: TGTGCCAGCAGTGAGGGGGGGGGCACAGATACGCAGTATTTT. It yields the protein CASSEGGGTDTQYF.

The chain carries TRBV5-1 and TRBJ2-1; either TRBD1 or TRBD2 may supply D (6 bases each). CDR1 and CDR2 from the germline V gene are SGHRS and YFSETQ. V lost 7 bases, J lost 4 bases, and 9 bases lay in between. The CDR3 is 12 amino acids. Written as DNA, the CDR3 is TGCGCCAGCCGGAGGGGGTACAATGAGCAGTTCTTC. Encoded protein: CASRRGYNEQFF.

This clone was seen just once. V usage is TRBV4-1 and J usage is TRBJ2-1; TRBD2 aligns across 8 bases. Germline V lookup: CDR1 MGHRA, CDR2 YSYEKL. This CDR3 is built from 18 residues. V was clipped by 1 base and J by 4 bases; unmatched bases: 12. CDR3 amino acids: CASSQVAASGGLYNEQFF. CDR3 DNA: TGCGCCAGCAGCCAAGTCGCCGCCAGCGGGGGACTATACAATGAGCAGTTCTTC.

This clone was picked up one time. The chain joins TRBV6-5 to TRBJ1-1, with 8 bases matching TRBD1. This CDR3 has 13 residues. Germline CDR1 and CDR2: MNHEY and SVGAGI. The junction had 11 bases not matched to a gene; V was cut back by 6 bases and J by 11 bases. The CDR3 region is CASSLTGVGSAFF. CDR3 DNA sequence: TGTGCCAGCAGCCTGACAGGGGTAGGCTCGGCTTTCTTT.

The chain couples TRBV7-2 to TRBJ1-1; no firm D call. Germline V lookup: CDR1 SGHTA, CDR2 FQGNSA. The CDR3 contains 14 residues. V dropped 3 bases and J dropped 4 bases, with 12 bases sitting between them. The CDR3 reads CASSFRAPGTEAFF. The CDR3 DNA is TGTGCCAGCAGCTTTAGGGCGCCGGGCACTGAAGCTTTCTTT.

The chain joins TRBV12-3 or TRBV12-4 to TRBJ2-2; 7 nucleotides agree with TRBD1. There are 12 residues in the CDR3. V was clipped by 7 bases and J by 7 bases; unmatched bases: 3. In nucleotides, the CDR3 is TGTGCCAGCATTAACAGGGGCGGGGAGCTGTTTTTT. Its translation is CASINRGGELFF.

This rearrangement joins TRBV2 to TRBJ1-2; 11 bases agree with TRBD1. This CDR3 is built from 14 residues. With V trimmed by 7 bases and J by 8 bases, 9 bases remained unmatched. Per germline, CDR1 SNHLY and CDR2 FYNNEI. Written as DNA, the CDR3 is TGTGCCAGCACTAGGACAGGGGGCGCGGAAGGCTACACCTTC. As protein: CASTRTGGAEGYTF.

This chain links TRBV18 with TRBJ1-5; no clear D gene. Trimming stripped 6 bases from V and 4 bases from J, with 10 bases between. Germline V gene data show CDR1 as KGHSH and CDR2 as LQKENI. The CDR3 has 13 amino acids. CDR3 DNA sequence: TGTGCCAGCTCGGATAGTTTTAATCAGCCCCAGCATTTT. Protein: CASSDSFNQPQHF.

The chain joins TRBV19 to TRBJ2-3; TRBD2 agrees at 9 bases. The CDR3 consists of 16 residues. J gave up 1 base and V 2 bases, and 4 bases lay outside the gene matches. Germline V gives CDR1 LNHDA, CDR2 SQIVND (reference sequence). The CDR3 protein is CASSILAGVRTDTQYF. CDR3 coding DNA: TGTGCCAGTAGTATATTAGCGGGGGTGCGCACAGATACGCAGTATTTT.

The rearrangement links TRBV7-2 to TRBJ2-1; TRBD2 agrees at 13 bases. Unmatched junction bases numbered 8, after V lost 6 bases and J lost 12 bases. This CDR3 is built from 14 residues. Germline lookup yields CDR1 SGHTA and CDR2 FQGNSA. The CDR3 region has the DNA TGTGCCAGCAGACCACAGACTAGCGGGAGGCCGCAGTTCTTC. This codes for CASRPQTSGRPQFF.

The rearrangement joins TRBV4-3 to TRBJ2-7, with D maybe TRBD2 (6 bases). The germline V gene encodes CDR1 LGHNA and CDR2 YSLEER. This CDR3 comprises 17 residues. Between the trimmed V and J ends, which lost 0 bases and 2 bases, there was a span of 17 bases. CDR3 nucleotide sequence: TGCGCCAGCAGCCAAGAATACTACGGGGGTATAACCTACGAGCAGTACTTC. Its protein is CASSQEYYGGITYEQYF.

With regard to this clone: Within the sample, other DNA sequences also encode this same CDR3. The chain couples TRBV12-3 or TRBV12-4 to TRBJ1-1; the match to TRBD1 covers 8 bases. This CDR3 spans 13 amino acids. The V segment lost 6 bases and the J segment 4 bases; nucleotides outside the gene matches: 4. The CDR3 region has the DNA TGTGCCAGCAGCTCTACAGGGGGCACTGAAGCTTTCTTT. This sequence encodes CASSSTGGTEAFF.

In its sample, this clone was seen a few times. The rearrangement uses TRBV5-4 and TRBJ2-5, with TRBD1 matching over 7 bases. Germline CDR1 is SGHNT and CDR2 is YYREEE (reference sequence). The CDR3 extends over 15 amino acids. Losses at the gene ends were 6 bases for V and 5 bases for J; bases not matched to a gene: 13. CDR3 in amino acids: CASIGAGGRGETQYF. CDR3 in DNA: TGTGCCAGCATTGGGGCCGGAGGCAGGGGGGAGACCCAGTACTTC.

This clone has only one observation. V usage is TRBV6-5 and J usage is TRBJ1-2; D may be TRBD1 (5 bases). CDR1 MNHEY and CDR2 SVGAGI come from the germline V gene. V was cut by 4 bases and J by 8 bases, with 20 bases left in between. There are 15 residues in the CDR3. The CDR3 is CASSLRQSWSYGYTF. CDR3 sequence (DNA): TGTGCCAGCAGTTTACGACAGTCCTGGTCGTACGGCTACACCTTC.

The genes are TRBV12-5 and TRBJ1-2; D not resolved. V was shortened by 1 base and J by 5 bases, with 8 bases between the two germline ends. The CDR3 has 13 amino acids. Germline V lookup: CDR1 LGHNT, CDR2 FRNRAP. CDR3 nucleotides: TGTGCTAGTGGTTTGGGGGAAAGATATGGCTACACCTTC. This gives the protein CASGLGERYGYTF.

The V and J genes are TRBV18 and TRBJ1-5; weak D call: TRBD1 (5 bases). Germline lookup yields CDR1 KGHSH and CDR2 LQKENI. The CDR3 loop spans 16 amino acids. V was trimmed by 3 bases and J by 2 bases, leaving 14 bases between them. The CDR3 here is CASSPTGVRGNQPQHF. The CDR3 nucleotides are TGTGCCAGCTCACCTACGGGGGTGAGGGGCAATCAGCCCCAGCATTTT.